This TCR beta chain stems from a study of T cell responses to AZD1222 COVID-19 vaccine. There are a few counts of this clone. What it binds is unknown. Only in-frame clones appear in the TCRdb table, and some are missing; sequencing was by immunoSEQ multiplex PCR. The sample includes approximately 140,000 clones, about 93% of them seen just once. This CDR3 is 17 amino acids long. The V gene's germline CDR1 is SGDLS and CDR2 YYNGEE. Losses at the gene ends were 0 bases for V and 0 bases for J; bases not matched to a gene: 6. The study, taken as a whole, reports: Spike-specific TCR breadth and depth both grew after two AZD1222 doses. Baseline antibody screening turned up just a handful of seropositive AZD1222 recipients.

The chain employs TRBV9 and TRBJ2-3, with 8 bases matching TRBD2. The sequence derives from an adult in good health. The sample here was peripheral blood, taken on day 0 of MenACWY control vaccination. The CDR3 nucleotides read TGTGCCAGCAGCGTAGCTCCCCGGGGGGGAAGCACAGATACGCAGTATTTT. Translated, it gives CASSVAPRGGSTDTQYF.